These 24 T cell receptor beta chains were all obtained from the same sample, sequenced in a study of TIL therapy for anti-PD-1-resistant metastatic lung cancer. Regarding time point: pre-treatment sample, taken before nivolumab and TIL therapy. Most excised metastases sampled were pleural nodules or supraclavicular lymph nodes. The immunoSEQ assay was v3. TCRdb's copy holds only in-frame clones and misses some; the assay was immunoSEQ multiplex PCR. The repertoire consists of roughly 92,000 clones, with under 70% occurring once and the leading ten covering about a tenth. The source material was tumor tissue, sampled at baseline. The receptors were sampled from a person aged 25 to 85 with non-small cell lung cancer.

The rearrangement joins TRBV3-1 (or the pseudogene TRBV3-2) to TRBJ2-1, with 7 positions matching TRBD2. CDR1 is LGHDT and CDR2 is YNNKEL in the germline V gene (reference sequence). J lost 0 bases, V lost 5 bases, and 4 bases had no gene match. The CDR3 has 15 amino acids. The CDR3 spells CASSWGGTSYNEQFF. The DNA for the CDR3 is TGTGCCAGCAGCTGGGGAGGGACCTCCTACAATGAGCAGTTCTTC.

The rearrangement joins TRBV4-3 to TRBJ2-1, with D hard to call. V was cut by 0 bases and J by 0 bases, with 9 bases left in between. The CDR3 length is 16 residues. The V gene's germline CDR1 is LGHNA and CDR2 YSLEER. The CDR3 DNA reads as TGCGCCAGCAGCCAAGATGCCGCAAACTCCTACAATGAGCAGTTCTTC. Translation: CASSQDAANSYNEQFF.

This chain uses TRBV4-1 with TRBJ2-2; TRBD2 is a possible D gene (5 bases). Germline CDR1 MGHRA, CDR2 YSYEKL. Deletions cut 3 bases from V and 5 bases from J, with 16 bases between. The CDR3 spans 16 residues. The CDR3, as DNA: TGCGCCAGCAGCCAGTCCCGGGCGGGTAGTACCGGGGAGCTGTTTTTT. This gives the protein CASSQSRAGSTGELFF.

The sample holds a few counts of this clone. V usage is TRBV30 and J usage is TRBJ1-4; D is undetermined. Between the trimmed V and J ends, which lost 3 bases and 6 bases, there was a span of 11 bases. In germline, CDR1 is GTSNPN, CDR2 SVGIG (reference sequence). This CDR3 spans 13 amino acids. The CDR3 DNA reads TGTGCCTGGAGCCAGCTAACGGATGAAAAACTGTTTTTT. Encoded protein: CAWSQLTDEKLFF.

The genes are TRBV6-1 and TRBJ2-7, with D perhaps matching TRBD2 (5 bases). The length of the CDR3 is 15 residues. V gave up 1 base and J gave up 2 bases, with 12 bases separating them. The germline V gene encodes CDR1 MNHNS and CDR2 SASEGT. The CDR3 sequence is CASSEGATTPYEQYF. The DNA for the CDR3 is TGTGCCAGCAGTGAAGGTGCGACTACTCCCTACGAGCAGTACTTC.

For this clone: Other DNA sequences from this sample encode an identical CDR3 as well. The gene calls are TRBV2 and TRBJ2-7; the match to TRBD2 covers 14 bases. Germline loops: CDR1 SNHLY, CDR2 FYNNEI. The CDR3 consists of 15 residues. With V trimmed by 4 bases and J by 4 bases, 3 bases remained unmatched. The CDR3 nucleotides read TGTGCCAGCAGTGCCGGACTAGCGGGAGGTTACGAGCAGTACTTC. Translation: CASSAGLAGGYEQYF.

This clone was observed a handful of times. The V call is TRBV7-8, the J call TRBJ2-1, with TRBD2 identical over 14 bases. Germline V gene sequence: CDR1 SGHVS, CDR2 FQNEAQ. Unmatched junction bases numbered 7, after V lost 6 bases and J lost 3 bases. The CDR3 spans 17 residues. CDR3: CASRPGTSGRSYNEQFF. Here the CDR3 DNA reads TGTGCCAGCAGGCCTGGGACTAGCGGGAGAAGCTACAATGAGCAGTTCTTC.

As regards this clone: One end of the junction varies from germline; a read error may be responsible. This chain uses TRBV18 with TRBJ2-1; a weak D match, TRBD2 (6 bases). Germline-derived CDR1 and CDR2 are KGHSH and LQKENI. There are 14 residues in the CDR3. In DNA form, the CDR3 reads TGTGCCAACTCACCATCCAGCGGAGGGAATGAGCAGTTCTTC. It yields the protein CANSPSSGGNEQFF.

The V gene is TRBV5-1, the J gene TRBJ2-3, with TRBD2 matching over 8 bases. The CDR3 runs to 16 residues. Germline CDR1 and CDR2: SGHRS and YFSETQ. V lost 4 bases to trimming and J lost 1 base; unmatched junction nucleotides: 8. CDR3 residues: CASSGGAGAGTDTQYF. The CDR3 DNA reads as TGCGCCAGCAGCGGAGGAGCGGGGGCCGGCACAGATACGCAGTATTTT. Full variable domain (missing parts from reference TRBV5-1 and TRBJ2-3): KAGVTQTPRYLIKTRGQQVTLSCSPISGHRSVSWYQQTPGQGLQFLFEYFSETQRNKGNFPGRFSGRQFSNSRSEMNVSTLELGDSALYLCASSGGAGAGTDTQYFGPGTRLTVL.

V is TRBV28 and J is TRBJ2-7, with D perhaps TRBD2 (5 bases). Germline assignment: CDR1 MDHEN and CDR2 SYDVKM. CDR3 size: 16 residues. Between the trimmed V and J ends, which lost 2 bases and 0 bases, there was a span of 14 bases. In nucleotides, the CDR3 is TGTGCCAGCAGTTTAGCCTTAACGGGAAGCTCCTACGAGCAGTACTTC. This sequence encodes CASSLALTGSSYEQYF.

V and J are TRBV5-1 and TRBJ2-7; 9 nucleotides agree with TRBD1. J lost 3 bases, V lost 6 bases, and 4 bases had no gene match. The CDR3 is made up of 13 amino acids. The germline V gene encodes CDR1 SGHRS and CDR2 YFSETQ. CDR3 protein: CASKEGQGYEQYF. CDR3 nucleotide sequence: TGCGCCAGCAAAGAGGGACAGGGCTACGAGCAGTACTTC. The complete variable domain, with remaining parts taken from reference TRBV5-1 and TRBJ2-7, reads KAGVTQTPRYLIKTRGQQVTLSCSPISGHRSVSWYQQTPGQGLQFLFEYFSETQRNKGNFPGRFSGRQFSNSRSEMNVSTLELGDSALYLCASKEGQGYEQYFGPGTRLTVT.

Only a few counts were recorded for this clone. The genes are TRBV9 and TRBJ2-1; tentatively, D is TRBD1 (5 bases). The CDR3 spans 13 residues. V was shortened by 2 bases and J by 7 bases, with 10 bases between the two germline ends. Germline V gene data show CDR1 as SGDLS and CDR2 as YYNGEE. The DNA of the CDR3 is TGTGCCAGCAGCGTTTTGACAGTGAATGAGCAGTTCTTC. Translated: CASSVLTVNEQFF.

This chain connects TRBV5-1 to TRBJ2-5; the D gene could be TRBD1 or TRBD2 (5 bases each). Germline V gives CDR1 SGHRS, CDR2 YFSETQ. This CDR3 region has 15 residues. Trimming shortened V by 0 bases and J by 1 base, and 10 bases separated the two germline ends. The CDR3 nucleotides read TGCGCCAGCAGCTTGGAGGGACCCCCCCAAGAGACCCAGTACTTC. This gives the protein CASSLEGPPQETQYF.

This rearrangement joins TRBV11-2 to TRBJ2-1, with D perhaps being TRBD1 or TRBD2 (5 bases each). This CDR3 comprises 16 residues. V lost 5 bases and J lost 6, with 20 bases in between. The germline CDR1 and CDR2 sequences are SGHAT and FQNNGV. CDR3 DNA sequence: TGTGCCAGCAGCCCTGCAGCGACCCAGAGGGGCAATGAGCAGTTCTTC. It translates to CASSPAATQRGNEQFF.

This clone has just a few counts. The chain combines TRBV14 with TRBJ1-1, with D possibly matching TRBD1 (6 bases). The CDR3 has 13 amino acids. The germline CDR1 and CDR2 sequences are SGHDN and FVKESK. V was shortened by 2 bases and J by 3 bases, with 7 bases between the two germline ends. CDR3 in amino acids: CASSQQGYTEAFF. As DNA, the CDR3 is TGTGCCAGCAGCCAACAGGGGTACACTGAAGCTTTCTTT.

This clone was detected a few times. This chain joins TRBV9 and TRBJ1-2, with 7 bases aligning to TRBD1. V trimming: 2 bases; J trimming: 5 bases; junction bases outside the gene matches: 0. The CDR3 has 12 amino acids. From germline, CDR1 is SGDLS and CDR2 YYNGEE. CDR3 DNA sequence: TGTGCCAGCAGCGTCAGGGGGTATGGCTACACCTTC. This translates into CASSVRGYGYTF.

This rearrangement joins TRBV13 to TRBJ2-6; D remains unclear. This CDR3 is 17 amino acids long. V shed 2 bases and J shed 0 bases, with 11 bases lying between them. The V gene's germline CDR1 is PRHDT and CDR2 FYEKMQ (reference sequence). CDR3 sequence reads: CASSLRARSSGANVLTF. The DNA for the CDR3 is TGTGCCAGCAGCTTAAGAGCGCGCAGCTCTGGGGCCAACGTCCTGACTTTC.

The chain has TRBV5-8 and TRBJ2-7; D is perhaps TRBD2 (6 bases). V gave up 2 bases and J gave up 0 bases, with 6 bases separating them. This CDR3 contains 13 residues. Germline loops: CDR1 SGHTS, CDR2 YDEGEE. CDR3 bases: TGTGCCAGCAGCTTCGGGGGCTCCTACGAGCAGTACTTC. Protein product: CASSFGGSYEQYF.

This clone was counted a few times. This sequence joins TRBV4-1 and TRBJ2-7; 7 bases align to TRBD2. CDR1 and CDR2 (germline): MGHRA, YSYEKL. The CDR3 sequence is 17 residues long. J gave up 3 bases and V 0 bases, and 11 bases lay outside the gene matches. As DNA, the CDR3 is TGCGCCAGCAGCCAAGATGGGCCTAGCGGAACAAACTACGAGCAGTACTTC. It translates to CASSQDGPSGTNYEQYF.

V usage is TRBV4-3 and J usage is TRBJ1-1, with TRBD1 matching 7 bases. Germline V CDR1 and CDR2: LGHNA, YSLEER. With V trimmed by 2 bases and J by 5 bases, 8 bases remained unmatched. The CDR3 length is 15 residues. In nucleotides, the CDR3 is TGCGCCAGCAGCCAACGAAGTGGACAGGTAACTGAAGCTTTCTTT. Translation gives CASSQRSGQVTEAFF.

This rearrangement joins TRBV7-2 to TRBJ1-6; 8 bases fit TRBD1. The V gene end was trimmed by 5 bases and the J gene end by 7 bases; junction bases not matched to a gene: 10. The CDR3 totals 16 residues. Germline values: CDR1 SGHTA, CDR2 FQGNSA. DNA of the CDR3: TGTGCCAGCAGCAGTTCCGGGACAGGTAGAAATTCACCCCTCCACTTT. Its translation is CASSSSGTGRNSPLHF.

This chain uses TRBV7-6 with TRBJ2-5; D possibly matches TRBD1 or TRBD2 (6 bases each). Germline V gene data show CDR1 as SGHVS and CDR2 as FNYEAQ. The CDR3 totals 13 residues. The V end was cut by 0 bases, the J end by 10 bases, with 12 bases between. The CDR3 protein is CASSLATGGDQYF. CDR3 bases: TGTGCCAGCAGCTTAGCGACCGGGGGCGACCAGTACTTC.

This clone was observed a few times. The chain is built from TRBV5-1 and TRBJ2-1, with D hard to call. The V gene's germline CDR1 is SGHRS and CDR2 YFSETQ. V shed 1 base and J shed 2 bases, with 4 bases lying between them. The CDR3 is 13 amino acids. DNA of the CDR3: TGCGCCAGCAGCTTGTCAGCCTACAATGAGCAGTTCTTC. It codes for CASSLSAYNEQFF.

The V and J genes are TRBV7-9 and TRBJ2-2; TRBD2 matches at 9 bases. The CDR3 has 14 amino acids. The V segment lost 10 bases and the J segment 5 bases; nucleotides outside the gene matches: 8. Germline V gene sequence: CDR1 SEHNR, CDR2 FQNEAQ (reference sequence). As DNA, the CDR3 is TGTGCCAAGACGTCGGCGGGAGGGACCGGGGAGCTGTTTTTT. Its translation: CAKTSAGGTGELFF.